This T cell receptor beta chain was observed in a study of vaccination and CD4 T cells after COVID-19. Looking at the study overall: Convalescent persons amounted to six males plus four females, two of whom were Hispanic. Overlapping spike peptides of SARS-CoV-2, HCoV-NL63, HCoV-OC43 and HCoV-229E stimulated the cells.

Germline V gene lookup returns CDR1 DFQATT and CDR2 SNEGSKA (reference sequence). The CDR3 consists of 15 residues. J gave up 3 bases and V 3 bases, and 10 bases lay outside the gene matches. As to treatment: roughly 10-day PBMC culture with coronavirus spike peptide pools or control peptides (ViraFEST assay). The ViraFEST method relied on peptide pools to expand antigen-specific T cells, followed by TCR sequencing. As for this clonotype: Its target is not known.

The assay that was used to sequence DNA from cultured CD4+ T cells was the Oncomine TCR Beta short-read assay. TCRdb re-derived calls from the PCR reads in MiXCR, one entry per CDR3 protein. The sample holds tens of thousands of distinct CDR3 sequences, roughly 53% seen once. The chain carries TRBV20-1 and TRBJ1-1; the match to TRBD1 covers 7 bases. Sequencing was done on a sample of CD4+ T cells from blood, cultured in vitro. The sequence was obtained from a human donor who had recovered from COVID-19. The CDR3 DNA reads as TGCAGTGCTAGCCCCAAAGGACAGGAGGACACTGAAGCTTTCTTT. This sequence encodes CSASPKGQEDTEAFF.